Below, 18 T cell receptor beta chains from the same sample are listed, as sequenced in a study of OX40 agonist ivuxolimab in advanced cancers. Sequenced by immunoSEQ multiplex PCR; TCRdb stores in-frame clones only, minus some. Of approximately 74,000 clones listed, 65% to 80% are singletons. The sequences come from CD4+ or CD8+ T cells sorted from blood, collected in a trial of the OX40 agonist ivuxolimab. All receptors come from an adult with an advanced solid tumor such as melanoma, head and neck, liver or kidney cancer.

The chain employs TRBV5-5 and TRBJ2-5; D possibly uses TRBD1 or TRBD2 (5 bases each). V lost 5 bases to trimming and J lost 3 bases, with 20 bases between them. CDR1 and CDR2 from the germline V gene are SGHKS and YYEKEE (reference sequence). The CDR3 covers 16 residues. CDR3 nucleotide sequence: TGTGCCAGCAGTCGGGGCGAAGCGGCCTTGGAAGAGACCCAGTACTTC. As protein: CASSRGEAALEETQYF. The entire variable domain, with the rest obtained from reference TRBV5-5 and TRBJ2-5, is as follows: DAGVTQSPTHLIKTRGQQVTLRCSPISGHKSVSWYQQVLGQGPQFIFQYYEKEERGRGNFPDRFSARQFPNYSSELNVNALLLGDSALYLCASSRGEAALEETQYFGPGTRLLVL.

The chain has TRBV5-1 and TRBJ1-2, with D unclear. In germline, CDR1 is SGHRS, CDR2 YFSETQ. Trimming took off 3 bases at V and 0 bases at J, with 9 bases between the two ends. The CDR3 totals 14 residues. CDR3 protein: CASSSRQPNYGYTF. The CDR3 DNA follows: TGCGCCAGCAGCTCCCGGCAGCCTAACTATGGCTACACCTTC.

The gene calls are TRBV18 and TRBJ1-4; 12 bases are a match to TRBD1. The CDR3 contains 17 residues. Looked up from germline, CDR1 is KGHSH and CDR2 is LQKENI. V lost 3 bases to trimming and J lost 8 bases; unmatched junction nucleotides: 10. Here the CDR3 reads CASSPSPPGTGGEKLFF. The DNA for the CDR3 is TGTGCCAGCTCACCCTCCCCCCCCGGGACAGGGGGCGAAAAACTGTTTTTT.

In DNA form, the CDR3 reads TGTGCCAGTAGTCCCTCGACAGGGGGGAATCAGCCCCAGCATTTT. Residues: CASSPSTGGNQPQHF. The chain links TRBV19 to TRBJ1-5; 9 positions match TRBD1. Germline trimming cut 5 bases from V and 4 bases from J; bases unmatched to any gene: 6. Germline CDR1 and CDR2: LNHDA and SQIVND (reference sequence). The CDR3 runs to 15 residues.

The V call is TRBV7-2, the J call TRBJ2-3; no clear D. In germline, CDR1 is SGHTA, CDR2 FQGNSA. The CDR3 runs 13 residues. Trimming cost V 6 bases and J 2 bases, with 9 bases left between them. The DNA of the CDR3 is TGTGCCAGCAGTTCATCCTACACAGATACGCAGTATTTT. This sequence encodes CASSSSYTDTQYF.

The CDR3 nucleotides are TGTGCCAGCAGTTACCAGGGGCGCACTGAAGCTTTCTTT. It yields the protein CASSYQGRTEAFF. The chain uses TRBV6-5 and TRBJ1-1; a weak D match, TRBD1 (6 bases). The CDR3 length is 13 residues. Germline CDR1 reads MNHEY; CDR2 reads SVGAGI. Trimming pared 2 bases from V and 4 bases from J, leaving 8 bases between.

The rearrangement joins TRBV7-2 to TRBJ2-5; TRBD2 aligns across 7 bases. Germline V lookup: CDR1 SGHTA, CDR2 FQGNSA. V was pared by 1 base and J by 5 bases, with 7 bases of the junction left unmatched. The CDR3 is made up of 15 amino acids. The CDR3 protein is CASSLGPTSLETQYF. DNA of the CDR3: TGTGCCAGCAGCTTAGGGCCGACTAGCCTTGAGACCCAGTACTTC. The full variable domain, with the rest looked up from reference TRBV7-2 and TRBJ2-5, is GAGVSQSPSNKVTEKGKDVELRCDPISGHTALYWYRQSLGQGLEFLIYFQGNSAPDKSGLPSDRFSAERTGGSVSTLTIQRTQQEDSAVYLCASSLGPTSLETQYFGPGTRLLVL.

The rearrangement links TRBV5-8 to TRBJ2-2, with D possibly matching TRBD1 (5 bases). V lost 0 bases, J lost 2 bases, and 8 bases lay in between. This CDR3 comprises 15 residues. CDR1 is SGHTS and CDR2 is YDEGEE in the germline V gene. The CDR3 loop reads CASSLGTRNTGELFF. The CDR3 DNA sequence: TGTGCCAGCAGCTTGGGGACACGTAACACCGGGGAGCTGTTTTTT.

The CDR3 DNA is TGTGCCAGCAGCTCCACACGGGAGCTAGCCAAAAACATTCAGTACTTC. Translated, it gives CASSSTRELAKNIQYF. V gene TRBV7-8 combines with J gene TRBJ2-4; D perhaps matches TRBD2 (6 bases). There are 16 residues in the CDR3. Trimming shortened V by 4 bases and J by 0 bases, and 13 bases separated the two germline ends. Germline CDR1 is SGHVS and CDR2 is FQNEAQ.

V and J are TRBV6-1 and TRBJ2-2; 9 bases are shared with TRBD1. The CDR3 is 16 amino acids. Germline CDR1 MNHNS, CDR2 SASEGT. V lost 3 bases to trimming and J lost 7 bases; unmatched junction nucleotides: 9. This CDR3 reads CASSDRIGTGHGELFF. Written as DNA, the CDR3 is TGTGCCAGCAGTGATAGGATCGGGACAGGGCACGGGGAGCTGTTTTTT.

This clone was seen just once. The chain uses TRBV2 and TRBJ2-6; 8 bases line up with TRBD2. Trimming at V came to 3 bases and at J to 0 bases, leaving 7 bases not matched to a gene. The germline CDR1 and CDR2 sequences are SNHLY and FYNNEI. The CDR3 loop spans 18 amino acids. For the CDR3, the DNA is TGTGCCAGCAGTGAGCGGGGGGCCCTCTTCTCTGGGGCCAACGTCCTGACTTTC. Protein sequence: CASSERGALFSGANVLTF.

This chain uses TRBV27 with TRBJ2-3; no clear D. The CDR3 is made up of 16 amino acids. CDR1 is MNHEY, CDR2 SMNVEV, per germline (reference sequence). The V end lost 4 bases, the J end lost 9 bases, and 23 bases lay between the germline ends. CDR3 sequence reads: CASSSTPPRSAGTQYF. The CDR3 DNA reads TGTGCCAGCAGTTCAACCCCCCCTCGTTCAGCCGGCACGCAGTATTTT.

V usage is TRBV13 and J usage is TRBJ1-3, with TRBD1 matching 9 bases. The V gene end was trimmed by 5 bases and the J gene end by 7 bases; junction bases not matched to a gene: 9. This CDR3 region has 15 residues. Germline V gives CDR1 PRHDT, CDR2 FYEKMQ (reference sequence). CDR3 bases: TGTGCCAGCAGCCCAGGGACAGGGAAAAGGAACACCATATATTTT. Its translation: CASSPGTGKRNTIYF.

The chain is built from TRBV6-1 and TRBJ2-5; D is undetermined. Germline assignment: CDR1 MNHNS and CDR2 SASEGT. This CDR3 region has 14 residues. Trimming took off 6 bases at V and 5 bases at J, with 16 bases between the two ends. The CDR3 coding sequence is TGTGCCAGCAGGCTCGGACCAACGAGGGAGACCCAGTACTTC. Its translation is CASRLGPTRETQYF.

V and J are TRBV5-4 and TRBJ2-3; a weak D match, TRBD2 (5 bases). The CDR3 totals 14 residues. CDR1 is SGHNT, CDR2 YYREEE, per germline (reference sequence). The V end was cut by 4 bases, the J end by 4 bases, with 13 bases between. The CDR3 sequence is CASSRTLGADTQYF. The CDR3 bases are TGTGCCAGCAGCCGGACTCTCGGGGCAGATACGCAGTATTTT.

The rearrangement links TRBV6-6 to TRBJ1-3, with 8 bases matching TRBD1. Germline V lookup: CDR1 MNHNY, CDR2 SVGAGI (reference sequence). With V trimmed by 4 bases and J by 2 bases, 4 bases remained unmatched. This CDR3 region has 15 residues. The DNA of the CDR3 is TGTGCCAGCAGTTCCCCGGACAGGGCTGGAAACACCATATATTTT. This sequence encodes CASSSPDRAGNTIYF.

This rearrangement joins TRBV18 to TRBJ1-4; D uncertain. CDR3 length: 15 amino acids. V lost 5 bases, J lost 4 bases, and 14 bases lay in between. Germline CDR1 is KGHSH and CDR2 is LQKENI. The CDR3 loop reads CASSGGSYLNEKLFF. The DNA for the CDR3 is TGTGCCAGCTCAGGTGGCAGCTACCTTAATGAAAAACTGTTTTTT.

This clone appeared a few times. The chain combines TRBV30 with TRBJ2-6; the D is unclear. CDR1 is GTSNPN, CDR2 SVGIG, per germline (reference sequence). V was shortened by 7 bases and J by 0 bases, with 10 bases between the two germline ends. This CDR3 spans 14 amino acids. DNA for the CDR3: TGTGCCTACGCTGGGGACTCTGGGGCCAACGTCCTGACTTTC. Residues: CAYAGDSGANVLTF.